The rows below give T cell receptor beta chains drawn from one sample of a study of CD8+ T cells in alopecia areata. Measured with immunoSEQ multiplex PCR; TCRdb has only the in-frame clones, and not every one. The data contain about 110,000 clones, 45% to 60% of them singletons. Sequenced: NKG2D-low CD8+ T cells sorted from blood. Every receptor here comes from a human donor with alopecia areata. Both conserved end residues are part of each CDR3. A D gene is named only where the DNA matches it firmly. Not every row has a clone size; where given, it reads once, few, many or a size class.

D gene	V gene	clone size	J gene	CDR3 protein	CDR3 DNA
.	TRBV7-9	.	TRBJ2-7	CASSLSRSEQYF	TGTGCCAGCAGCTTAAGTCGGTCCGAGCAGTACTTC
.	TRBV5-6	.	TRBJ2-7	CASSPGEAYEQYF	TGTGCCAGCAGCCCCGGGGAAGCCTACGAGCAGTACTTC
.	TRBV5-1	.	TRBJ2-5	CASSLGRGRHQETQYF	TGCGCCAGCAGCTTGGGTAGGGGACGGCACCAAGAGACCCAGTACTTC
.	TRBV7-9	.	TRBJ2-1	CASSLAGTYNEQFF	TGTGCCAGCAGCTTAGCGGGAACCTACAATGAGCAGTTCTTC
.	TRBV29-1	once	TRBJ2-7	CSVGSGRKDHEQYF	TGCAGCGTTGGATCGGGACGTAAGGACCACGAGCAGTACTTC
TRBD1	TRBV7-9	.	TRBJ1-1	CASSSSTGGYTEAFF	TGTGCCAGCAGCTCCTCGACAGGGGGATACACTGAAGCTTTCTTT
TRBD1	TRBV5-1	.	TRBJ1-2	CASSTQTGLWDGYTF	TGCGCCAGCAGCACCCAGACAGGGCTTTGGGATGGCTACACCTTC
TRBD2	TRBV13	.	TRBJ2-1	CASSPWGLAGYNEQFF	TGTGCCAGCAGCCCTTGGGGGCTAGCGGGCTACAATGAGCAGTTCTTC
.	TRBV7-9	.	TRBJ1-5	CASSLAESNQPQHF	TGTGCCAGCAGCTTAGCAGAGAGCAATCAGCCCCAGCATTTT
TRBD1	TRBV14	.	TRBJ2-7	CASSQDLWDRGSYEQYF	TGTGCCAGCAGCCAAGATCTCTGGGACAGGGGGTCCTACGAGCAGTACTTC
.	TRBV10-3	few	TRBJ2-1	CAISPSNEQFF	TGTGCCATCAGCCCTAGTAATGAGCAGTTCTTC
.	TRBV2	.	TRBJ2-5	CAIQETQYF	TGTGCCATCCAAGAGACCCAGTACTTC
TRBD2	TRBV7-9	.	TRBJ2-1	CASSLELAGDNEQFF	TGTGCCAGCAGCTTAGAACTAGCGGGAGATAATGAGCAGTTCTTC
TRBD2	TRBV10-2	.	TRBJ2-3	CASSATSGTDTQYF	TGCGCCAGCAGTGCGACTAGCGGCACAGATACGCAGTATTTT
.	TRBV2	.	TRBJ2-5	CATQSRETQYF	TGTGCCACACAATCAAGAGAGACCCAGTACTTC
TRBD1	TRBV11-3	.	TRBJ2-5	CASSWDRAETQYF	TGTGCCAGCAGCTGGGACAGGGCGGAGACCCAGTACTTC
TRBD1	TRBV6-1	.	TRBJ1-5	CASRTWTGENQPQHF	TGTGCCAGCAGAACTTGGACAGGGGAGAATCAGCCCCAGCATTTT